This T cell receptor (beta chain) originates from a study of identical twins. Template switching introduced a universal primer site, and the cDNA bore unique molecular identifiers. TCRdb called the 5' RACE reads again in MiXCR, with one record for every CDR3 protein. The sample has 210,000 or so distinct CDR3 sequences; roughly 15% are singletons. After removal of 11 bases from V and 5 bases from J, the junction contained 8 bases not matched to a gene. The CDR3 covers 13 residues. Germline lookup yields CDR1 LNHNV and CDR2 YYDKDF (reference sequence). This sample also appeared in a second study, on T cells expressing NK-cell markers. That investigation notes: In four donors, dominant clonotypes made up about 28.3-60.1% of CD3+CD56-NKG2C+ cells.

This TCR derives from a woman younger than 35 in good health. The chain uses TRBV15 and TRBJ2-2, with TRBD2 matching over 7 bases. Material for sequencing was CD8+ T cells sorted from blood. CDR3 sequence reads: CASRSGGTGELFF. The CDR3 DNA follows: TGTGCCTCTCGATCGGGGGGTACCGGGGAGCTGTTTTTT.